The 15 T cell receptor beta chains below all came from one sample that was sequenced in a study of blood T cell repertoires in COVID-19 (TCRdb year 2020). Libraries were prepared through the immunoSEQ multiplex PCR assay. The table was pulled from immuneACCESS by TCRdb, which kept in-frame rearrangements only. Such tables lose some clones; where checked, under half of the loss comes from unresolved V genes, and the rest has no known cause. Present in this sample are over 250,000 clones, over 80% of which were seen just once. Roughly 6.3% of the sample comes from the top ten. The sequencing input was peripheral blood. All receptors derive from a woman between 45 and 60 years old with COVID-19, enrolled during active disease.

Notes on this clone: One end of the junction is discordant with germline, which a read error may explain. This chain joins TRBV5-1 and TRBJ2-1, with D perhaps matching TRBD1 or TRBD2 (6 bases each). Germline V gene data show CDR1 as SGHRS and CDR2 as YFSETQ. The CDR3 extends over 15 amino acids. In nucleotides, the CDR3 is TGCGCCAGCTGCTTGGGGGGCAACTCCTACAATGAGCAGTTCTTC. Its protein product is CASCLGGNSYNEQFF.

The chain combines TRBV5-6 with TRBJ2-5; 13 nucleotides line up with TRBD2. The CDR3 has 17 amino acids. V lost 3 bases and J lost 2; bases outside the gene matches: 7. Germline assignment: CDR1 SGHDT and CDR2 YYEEEE. The CDR3 sequence is CASSSYWGLAGQETQYF. The CDR3, as DNA: TGTGCCAGCAGCTCCTATTGGGGACTAGCGGGGCAAGAGACCCAGTACTTC.

This clone appeared once. The chain combines TRBV11-2 with TRBJ2-5, with D maybe TRBD2 (6 bases). Per germline, CDR1 SGHAT and CDR2 FQNNGV. Trimming took off 3 bases at V and 2 bases at J, with 13 bases between the two ends. The CDR3 spans 15 residues. CDR3 in amino acids: CASSFGGNPQETQYF. CDR3 coding DNA: TGTGCCAGCAGCTTCGGCGGGAACCCACAAGAGACCCAGTACTTC.

The V gene is TRBV5-8, the J gene TRBJ2-2; TRBD2 agrees at 7 bases. Germline CDR1 and CDR2: SGHTS and YDEGEE. This CDR3 is 15 amino acids long. The J segment lost 5 bases and the V segment lost 3 bases, leaving 7 bases of the junction unmatched. The CDR3 DNA reads TGTGCCAGCAGCTCCAGGCCCGGGGGGACCGGGGAGCTGTTTTTT. Translation: CASSSRPGGTGELFF.

J is TRBJ2-7 and V is TRBV11-2; 11 bases agree with TRBD2. The CDR3 sequence is 14 residues long. The germline gives CDR1 SGHAT, CDR2 FQNNGV. V lost 3 bases, J lost 5 bases, and 3 bases stayed unmatched. CDR3 loop: CASSFGLAGDEQYF. DNA for the CDR3: TGTGCCAGCAGCTTTGGACTAGCGGGTGACGAGCAGTACTTC. The full variable domain, in which reference TRBV11-2 and TRBJ2-7 provide the parts outside the CDR3, is EAGVAQSPRYKIIEKRQSVAFWCNPISGHATLYWYQQILGQGPKLLIQFQNNGVVDDSQLPKDRFSAERLKGVDSTLKIQPAKLEDSAVYLCASSFGLAGDEQYFGPGTRLTVT.

This clone has a single count. The CDR3 is CASSDRDRGTREQFF. The CDR3 nucleotides are TGTGCCAGCAGCGACCGGGACAGGGGCACACGCGAGCAGTTCTTC. The V and J genes are TRBV9 and TRBJ2-1; 10 bases match TRBD1. The CDR3 consists of 15 residues. J gave up 10 bases and V 3 bases, and 10 bases lay outside the gene matches. Germline V lookup: CDR1 SGDLS, CDR2 YYNGEE.

The chain joins TRBV19 to TRBJ1-2; 7 bases are shared with TRBD1. Trimming removed 0 bases from V and 8 bases from J; junction bases left unmatched: 9. This CDR3 has 15 amino acids. Per the germline V gene, CDR1 is LNHDA and CDR2 is SQIVND (reference sequence). The DNA for the CDR3 is TGTGCCAGTAGTATAGAGACAGGGCTCCCGGGCGGCTACACCTTC. The encoded protein is CASSIETGLPGGYTF.

This chain links TRBV18 with TRBJ2-3, with 7 bases fitting TRBD2. The V gene end was trimmed by 2 bases and the J gene end by 5 bases; junction bases not matched to a gene: 7. There are 15 residues in the CDR3. CDR1 is KGHSH and CDR2 is LQKENI in the germline V gene. CDR3 loop: CASSPAGDRRDTQYF. CDR3 DNA: TGTGCCAGCTCACCAGCGGGAGATAGGAGAGATACGCAGTATTTT.

The rearrangement joins TRBV3-1 (or the pseudogene TRBV3-2) to TRBJ2-7; 8 nucleotides line up with TRBD2. Germline CDR1 reads LGHDT; CDR2 reads YNNKEL (reference sequence). V shed 6 bases, J shed 0 bases, and the junction held 16 bases outside the gene matches. The CDR3 length is 18 residues. Here the CDR3 reads CASSPLGWLAGSSYEQYF. The CDR3 nucleotides read TGTGCCAGCAGTCCCTTGGGGTGGTTAGCGGGATCCTCCTACGAGCAGTACTTC.

This clone showed up just once. In DNA, the CDR3 is TGTGCCAGCAGCAAAGGGCGTTCCCCGGGGGGGACGGGAACTAGCACAGATACGCAGTATTTT. Amino acids: CASSKGRSPGGTGTSTDTQYF. The J gene is TRBJ2-3, the V gene TRBV21-1; the tabulated D call, TRBD2, remains unverified against the DNA. TRBV21-1 is given as a pseudogene. The CDR3 sequence is 21 residues long.

V and J are TRBV11-3 and TRBJ2-7; the D gene is possibly TRBD2 (5 bases). Trimming took 0 bases from V and 0 from J, leaving 15 bases between them. The CDR3 consists of 17 residues. Germline CDR1 reads SGHNT; CDR2 reads YENEEA. CDR3 sequence (DNA): TGTGCCAGCAGCTTAGATCGGTGGCGGGCAAGCTCCTACGAGCAGTACTTC. Translation gives CASSLDRWRASSYEQYF.

V usage is TRBV5-6 and J usage is TRBJ1-5, with D perhaps matching TRBD1 (5 bases). The CDR3 is 19 residues long. CDR1 SGHDT and CDR2 YYEEEE come from the germline V gene. V lost 1 base, J lost 11 bases, and 31 bases lay in between. The CDR3 reads CASSLMLVGLGGGDQAQHF. For the CDR3, the DNA is TGTGCCAGCAGCTTGATGTTAGTCGGGCTTGGGGGGGGTGACCAAGCCCAGCATTTT.

V is TRBV6-6 and J is TRBJ1-4; 8 bases match TRBD1. This CDR3 has 16 amino acids. The trim removed 5 bases at V and 6 bases at J, leaving 11 bases unmatched. Per the germline V gene, CDR1 is MNHNY and CDR2 is SVGAGI (reference sequence). CDR3 nucleotides: TGTGCCAGCAGTCCCCAGCCACAGGGGGAGCATGAAAAACTGTTTTTT. Its protein is CASSPQPQGEHEKLFF.

A few counts support this clone. The CDR3 sequence is CASSPVTIDRGRANTEAFF. Here the CDR3 DNA reads TGTGCCAGCAGCCCGGTAACCATTGACCGTGGGAGGGCGAACACTGAAGCTTTCTTT. This sequence joins TRBV3-1 (or the pseudogene TRBV3-2) and TRBJ1-1; D gene ambiguous. The germline V and J ends were trimmed by 4 bases and 1 base, with 25 bases remaining between them. Looked up from germline, CDR1 is LGHDT and CDR2 is YNNKEL (reference sequence). The CDR3 has 19 residues.

The chain employs TRBV10-2 and TRBJ1-1; TRBD1 might be the D (6 bases). V shed 7 bases and J shed 1 base, with 22 bases lying between them. Per the germline V gene, CDR1 is WSHSY and CDR2 is SAAADI. The CDR3 runs to 17 residues. The CDR3 sequence: CASTQGKGGGKNTEAFF. In DNA, the CDR3 is TGCGCCAGCACCCAGGGGAAGGGCGGAGGAAAGAACACTGAAGCTTTCTTT.